The 13 T cell receptor beta chains reported below all come from one sample, sequenced in a study of T cell responses to AZD1222 COVID-19 vaccine (dated by TCRdb to the early 2020s). The meaning of the sample's time point label: baseline before first vaccination. Libraries were prepared through the immunoSEQ multiplex PCR assay. TCRdb took over this immuneACCESS table, retaining in-frame rearrangements with V and J assigned. Such tables are incomplete; in checked studies, under half of the missing clones stem from an unresolved V gene, and the remainder is unexplained. A total of 250,000 or so clones appear in this sample, approximately 93% of them only once. Of the sample, around 0.5% falls within the top ten clones. Sample: peripheral blood, taken on day 0 of AZD1222 vaccination. The source is an adult in good health.

The rearrangement links TRBV27 to TRBJ2-7; D might be TRBD1 (6 bases). CDR3 length: 18 residues. Trimming shortened V by 4 bases and J by 2 bases, and 24 bases separated the two germline ends. CDR1 and CDR2 (germline): MNHEY, SMNVEV (reference sequence). The DNA for the CDR3 is TGTGCCAGCAGTTCCCCTCTGAAACAGGGACAAAAGGCCTACGAGCAGTACTTC. It yields the protein CASSSPLKQGQKAYEQYF.

This clone was counted once. The chain has TRBV2 and TRBJ1-4; TRBD1 matches 9 bases. J lost 5 bases, V lost 8 bases, and 3 bases had no gene match. The CDR3 sequence is 13 residues long. Germline loops: CDR1 SNHLY, CDR2 FYNNEI. The CDR3 protein is CASAGQGNEKLFF. Here the CDR3 DNA reads TGTGCCAGCGCGGGACAGGGAAATGAAAAACTGTTTTTT.

The J gene is TRBJ1-1, the V gene TRBV7-3; D is possibly TRBD1 (5 bases). Germline CDR1 SGHTA, CDR2 FQGTGA. V lost 5 bases and J lost 3, with 10 bases in between. The CDR3 loop spans 13 amino acids. The CDR3 DNA is TGTGCCAGCAGCGGTATGGGGCACACTGAAGCTTTCTTT. This sequence encodes CASSGMGHTEAFF.

This CDR3 is CASSALAGASYEQYF. CDR3 nucleotides: TGCGCCAGCAGCGCGTTAGCGGGGGCCTCCTACGAGCAGTACTTC. The chain employs TRBV5-1 and TRBJ2-7, with 9 bases lining up with TRBD2. Per the germline V gene, CDR1 is SGHRS and CDR2 is YFSETQ. V lost 4 bases to trimming and J lost 0 bases; unmatched junction nucleotides: 5. The CDR3 is 15 residues long.

The chain uses TRBV18 and TRBJ1-6; a possible D gene is TRBD1 (5 bases). V was clipped by 2 bases and J by 1 base, with 6 bases between them. CDR3 length: 15 amino acids. Per the germline V gene, CDR1 is KGHSH and CDR2 is LQKENI. In DNA form, the CDR3 reads TGTGCCAGCTCACCAGGGGGATCCTATAATTCACCCCTCCACTTT. It specifies CASSPGGSYNSPLHF.

J is TRBJ2-3 and V is TRBV5-1; 12 nucleotides align to TRBD2. V dropped 1 base and J dropped 0; count of bases not matched to a gene: 3. Germline assignment: CDR1 SGHRS and CDR2 YFSETQ. The CDR3 is 17 residues long. CDR3 coding DNA: TGCGCCAGCAGCTTGACTAGCGGGGGGATTAGCACAGATACGCAGTATTTT. This gives the protein CASSLTSGGISTDTQYF.

Remarks on this clone: Other DNA variants within this sample encode the same CDR3. The chain carries TRBV5-4 and TRBJ2-5, with 12 nucleotides matching TRBD2. V was pared by 5 bases and J by 2 bases, with 1 base of the junction left unmatched. The CDR3 contains 14 residues. From germline, CDR1 is SGHNT and CDR2 YYREEE (reference sequence). This CDR3 is CASSLAGGQETQYF. Written as DNA, the CDR3 is TGTGCCAGCAGTCTAGCGGGAGGGCAAGAGACCCAGTACTTC.

This chain joins TRBV28 and TRBJ2-7, with 9 bases matching TRBD1. The J segment lost 12 bases and the V segment lost 1 base, leaving 7 bases of the junction unmatched. Germline CDR1 reads MDHEN; CDR2 reads SYDVKM. This CDR3 comprises 13 residues. CDR3 region: CASSLYRTGEGYF. DNA for the CDR3: TGTGCCAGCAGTTTATACCGGACAGGGGAAGGGTACTTC. Drawing the rest from reference TRBV28 and TRBJ2-7, the complete variable domain is DVKVTQSSRYLVKRTGEKVFLECVQDMDHENMFWYRQDPGLGLRLIYFSYDVKMKEKGDIPEGYSVSREKKERFSLILESASTNQTSMYLCASSLYRTGEGYFGPGTRLTVT.

The chain is built from TRBV18 and TRBJ1-5; no clear D gene. The CDR3 is 12 amino acids. Germline CDR1 reads KGHSH; CDR2 reads LQKENI. Deletions cut 2 bases from V and 4 bases from J, with 3 bases between. The CDR3 region has the DNA TGTGCCAGCTCACCAGGTAATCAGCCCCAGCATTTT. This gives the protein CASSPGNQPQHF.

This chain joins TRBV5-6 and TRBJ2-7; D remains ambiguous. Germline V gene lookup returns CDR1 SGHDT and CDR2 YYEEEE. CDR3 length equals 11 residues. The germline V and J ends were trimmed by 4 bases and 7 bases, with 9 bases remaining between them. The CDR3 DNA sequence: TGTGCCAGCAGCCGAGATGAGGAGCAGTACTTC. Its protein product is CASSRDEEQYF. Full variable domain (outside the CDR3, taken from reference TRBV5-6 and TRBJ2-7): DAGVTQSPTHLIKTRGQQVTLRCSPKSGHDTVSWYQQALGQGPQFIFQYYEEEERQRGNFPDRFSGHQFPNYSSELNVNALLLGDSALYLCASSRDEEQYFGPGTRLTVT.

The chain has TRBV9 and TRBJ1-2; 8 nucleotides align to TRBD1. Germline trimming cut 4 bases from V and 8 bases from J; bases unmatched to any gene: 10. Germline CDR1 is SGDLS and CDR2 is YYNGEE. CDR3 size: 14 residues. The CDR3 coding sequence is TGTGCCAGCAGCAATCAGGGGGCGGGTTGGGGCTACACCTTC. Translation gives CASSNQGAGWGYTF.

The J gene is TRBJ1-6, the V gene TRBV5-4; D gene unclear. CDR3 length: 12 amino acids. The germline V gene encodes CDR1 SGHNT and CDR2 YYREEE (reference sequence). V lost 4 bases, J lost 13 bases, and 12 bases lay in between. DNA of the CDR3: TGTGCCAGCAGCCAGGACGTTTTGCCCCTCCACTTT. As protein: CASSQDVLPLHF.

The chain carries TRBV6-2 or TRBV6-3 and TRBJ2-7; perhaps TRBD2 as D (5 bases). Germline V gives CDR1 MNHEY, CDR2 SVGEGT. The V end lost 3 bases, the J end lost 2 bases, and 14 bases lay between the germline ends. CDR3 length equals 15 residues. The CDR3 DNA is TGTGCCAGCAGTTATATTCGGGGTACGACCTACGAGCAGTACTTC. This translates into CASSYIRGTTYEQYF.